Reported below is one T cell receptor (beta chain). Its antigen is currently unknown. The investigators reverse transcribed all of the isolated RNA, so they sequenced expressed TCRB transcripts. Measured with immunoSEQ multiplex PCR; TCRdb has only the in-frame clones, and not every one. The profile covers roughly 140,000 clones, with approximately 8.1% appearing a single time and around 0.65% taken by the ten largest. This sample stems from a study of beta chain features in type 1 diabetes. Notes on the study in general: Shorter TCRB CDR3s, moderately but significantly so, marked every one of the four CD4+ subsets in Type 1 diabetes patients. Within the patient group, naive, central memory and Treg TCRB repertoires appeared more similar to each other than within healthy donors.

The germline V gene encodes CDR1 SGHNT and CDR2 YYREEE (reference sequence). The CDR3 consists of 13 residues. Trimming took 0 bases from V and 1 from J, leaving 5 bases between them. The chain combines TRBV5-4 with TRBJ2-7; a weak D match, TRBD1 (5 bases). This TCR came from a man between 18 and 29 years old in good health. Specimen: central memory CD4+ T cells from blood. Here the CDR3 DNA reads TGTGCCAGCAGCTTGGACAGGTCCTACGAGCAGTACTTC. This codes for CASSLDRSYEQYF.